The 11 T cell receptor beta chains below were found in one sample sequenced in a study of beta chain features in type 1 diabetes. Every isolated RNA sample was fully reverse transcribed, so sequencing captured expressed TCRB transcripts. Profiled with immunoSEQ multiplex PCR; TCRdb holds only in-frame clones, not every one. The sample lists hundreds of thousands of clones, under 70% occurring once. Sequencing was performed on naive CD4+ T cells from blood. Source of these receptors: a man aged 25 to 45 in good health.

The chain recombines TRBV9 with TRBJ2-3; D is undetermined. This CDR3 has 14 residues. V lost 0 bases, J lost 1 base, and 6 bases lay in between. In germline, CDR1 is SGDLS, CDR2 YYNGEE. The CDR3 coding sequence is TGTGCCAGCAGCGTAGGACCGGGCACAGATACGCAGTATTTT. Amino acids: CASSVGPGTDTQYF.

The chain employs TRBV21-1 and TRBJ2-1; whether TRBD1, the table's D call, matches the DNA was not checked. TRBV21-1 is noted as a pseudogene. This CDR3 spans 15 amino acids. The CDR3 loop reads CASSTPAGANNEQFF. In DNA, the CDR3 is TGTGCCAGCAGCACTCCTGCAGGGGCAAACAATGAGCAGTTCTTC.

This clone was counted a few times. CDR3 nucleotide sequence: TGCAGCGTTGGGACCGCCTTCGGCTACACCTTC. This codes for CSVGTAFGYTF. The chain joins TRBV29-1 to TRBJ1-2; no firm D call. The V end was cut by 4 bases, the J end by 8 bases, with 11 bases between. This CDR3 contains 11 residues. Germline assignment: CDR1 SQVTM and CDR2 ANQGSEA.

The chain combines TRBV4-3 with TRBJ2-2; the D gene is possibly TRBD2 (5 bases). Trimming took 0 bases from V and 1 from J, leaving 9 bases between them. CDR1 LGHNA and CDR2 YSLEER come from the germline V gene. The CDR3 extends over 16 amino acids. CDR3 in amino acids: CASSQDRTQNTGELFF. The CDR3 DNA reads as TGCGCCAGCAGCCAAGATAGGACTCAGAACACCGGGGAGCTGTTTTTT.

The chain combines TRBV30 with TRBJ1-4, with D possibly matching TRBD1 (6 bases). V was shortened by 8 bases and J by 2 bases, with 9 bases between the two germline ends. This CDR3 has 12 amino acids. Per germline, CDR1 GTSNPN and CDR2 SVGIG (reference sequence). CDR3 in DNA: TGTGCCCGACAGGTGACTAATGAAAAACTGTTTTTT. Protein: CARQVTNEKLFF.

This clone has only a few counts. This chain links TRBV2 with TRBJ2-3; D ambiguous. The CDR3 spans 12 residues. Trimming cost V 0 bases and J 7 bases, with 5 bases left between them. Germline V lookup: CDR1 SNHLY, CDR2 FYNNEI. CDR3 region: CASSEATNTQYF. DNA of the CDR3: TGTGCCAGCAGTGAAGCCACTAATACGCAGTATTTT.

This chain uses TRBV30 with TRBJ2-3; D remains ambiguous. Germline-derived CDR1 and CDR2 are GTSNPN and SVGIG (reference sequence). The V and J ends lost 4 bases and 1 base respectively, with 27 bases between them. This CDR3 is built from 19 residues. CDR3 residues: CAWNLGRGLRTLGTDTQYF. The CDR3 nucleotides read TGTGCCTGGAACCTGGGTAGAGGCTTACGAACCTTGGGCACAGATACGCAGTATTTT.

The chain uses TRBV28 and TRBJ2-5; D gene uncertain. V lost 2 bases and J lost 9, with 13 bases in between. CDR3 length: 13 amino acids. Germline values: CDR1 MDHEN, CDR2 SYDVKM. The CDR3 nucleotides read TGTGCCAGCAGTTTAATGCGTAGTGACCCCCAGTACTTC. This gives the protein CASSLMRSDPQYF.

V gene TRBV30 combines with J gene TRBJ2-1; D remains ambiguous. Germline lookup yields CDR1 GTSNPN and CDR2 SVGIG (reference sequence). Trimming pared 5 bases from V and 5 bases from J, leaving 16 bases between. This CDR3 contains 14 residues. The chain's CDR3 is CAWGLEGRNNEQFF. The DNA for the CDR3 is TGTGCCTGGGGTTTGGAAGGACGGAACAATGAGCAGTTCTTC.

This chain links TRBV5-4 with TRBJ1-2; D is possibly TRBD1 (6 bases). This CDR3 region has 14 residues. The germline gives CDR1 SGHNT, CDR2 YYREEE (reference sequence). V was trimmed by 4 bases and J by 0 bases, leaving 10 bases between them. CDR3 amino acids: CASSVDSSNYGYTF. In DNA, the CDR3 is TGTGCCAGCAGCGTGGACAGTTCTAACTATGGCTACACCTTC.

This clone was observed once. J is TRBJ2-5 and V is TRBV29-1; 9 bases match TRBD2. CDR3 length: 15 residues. The V gene end was trimmed by 2 bases and the J gene end by 5 bases; junction bases not matched to a gene: 9. From germline, CDR1 is SQVTM and CDR2 ANQGSEA. In DNA form, the CDR3 reads TGCAGCGTTGAAAACCCTAGCGCGGGAGGGGAGACCCAGTACTTC. Protein: CSVENPSAGGETQYF.